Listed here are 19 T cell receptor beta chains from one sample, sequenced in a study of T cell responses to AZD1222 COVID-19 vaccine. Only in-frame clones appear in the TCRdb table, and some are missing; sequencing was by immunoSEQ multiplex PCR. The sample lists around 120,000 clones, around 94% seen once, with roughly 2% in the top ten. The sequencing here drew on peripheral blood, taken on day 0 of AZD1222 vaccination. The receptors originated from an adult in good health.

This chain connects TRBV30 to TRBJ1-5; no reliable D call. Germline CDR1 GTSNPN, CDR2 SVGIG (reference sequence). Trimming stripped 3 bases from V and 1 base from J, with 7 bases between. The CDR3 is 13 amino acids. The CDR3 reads CAWREASNQPQHF. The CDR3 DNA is TGTGCCTGGAGGGAGGCGAGCAATCAGCCCCAGCATTTT.

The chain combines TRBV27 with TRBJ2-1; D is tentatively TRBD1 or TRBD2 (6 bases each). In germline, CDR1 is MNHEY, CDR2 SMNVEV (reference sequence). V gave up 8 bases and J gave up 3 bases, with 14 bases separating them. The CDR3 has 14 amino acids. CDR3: CASGRGPIYNEQFF. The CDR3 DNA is TGTGCCAGCGGACGGGGGCCAATCTACAATGAGCAGTTCTTC.

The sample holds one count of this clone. CDR3 region: CASSQRGGPMTEQFF. The DNA of the CDR3 is TGTGCCAGCAGCCAGCGGGGGGGACCCATGACTGAGCAGTTCTTC. V usage is TRBV5-5 and J usage is TRBJ2-1, with 10 bases fitting TRBD2. CDR3 length: 15 amino acids. Germline CDR1 SGHKS, CDR2 YYEKEE (reference sequence). Germline trimming cut 4 bases from V and 9 bases from J; bases unmatched to any gene: 10.

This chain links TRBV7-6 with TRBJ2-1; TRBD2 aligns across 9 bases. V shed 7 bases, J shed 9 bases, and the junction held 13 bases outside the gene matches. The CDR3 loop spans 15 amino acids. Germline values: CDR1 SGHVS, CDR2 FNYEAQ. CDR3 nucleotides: TGTGCCAGCATCCGGGAGCTAGCGGGATCCATTGAGCAGTTCTTC. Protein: CASIRELAGSIEQFF.

CDR3 residues: CASSIGQSTYEQYF. In DNA, the CDR3 is TGTGCCAGTAGTATAGGACAGAGCACCTACGAGCAGTACTTC. V and J are TRBV19 and TRBJ2-7, with a possible D match to TRBD1 (5 bases). The length of the CDR3 is 14 residues. Germline lookup yields CDR1 LNHDA and CDR2 SQIVND (reference sequence). V lost 1 base, J lost 2 bases, and 9 bases lay in between.

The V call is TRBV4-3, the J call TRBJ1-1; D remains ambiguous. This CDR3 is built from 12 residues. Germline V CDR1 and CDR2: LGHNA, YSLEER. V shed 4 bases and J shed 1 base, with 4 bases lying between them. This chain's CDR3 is CASSRGNTEAFF. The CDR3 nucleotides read TGCGCCAGCAGCCGGGGGAACACTGAAGCTTTCTTT.

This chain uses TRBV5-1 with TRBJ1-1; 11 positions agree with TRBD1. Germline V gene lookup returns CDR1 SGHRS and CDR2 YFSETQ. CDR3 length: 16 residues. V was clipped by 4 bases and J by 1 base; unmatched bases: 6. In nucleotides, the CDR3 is TGCGCCAGCAGCCCGGGACAGGGGGGTCAGAACACTGAAGCTTTCTTT. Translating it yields CASSPGQGGQNTEAFF. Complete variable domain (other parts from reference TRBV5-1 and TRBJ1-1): KAGVTQTPRYLIKTRGQQVTLSCSPISGHRSVSWYQQTPGQGLQFLFEYFSETQRNKGNFPGRFSGRQFSNSRSEMNVSTLELGDSALYLCASSPGQGGQNTEAFFGQGTRLTVV.

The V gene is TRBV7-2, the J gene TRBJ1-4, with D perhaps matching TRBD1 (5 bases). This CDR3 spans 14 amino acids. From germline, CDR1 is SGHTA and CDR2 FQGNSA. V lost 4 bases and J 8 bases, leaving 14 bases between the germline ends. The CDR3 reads CASSSFGGLEKLFF. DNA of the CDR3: TGTGCCAGCAGCTCCTTTGGGGGACTCGAAAAACTGTTTTTT.

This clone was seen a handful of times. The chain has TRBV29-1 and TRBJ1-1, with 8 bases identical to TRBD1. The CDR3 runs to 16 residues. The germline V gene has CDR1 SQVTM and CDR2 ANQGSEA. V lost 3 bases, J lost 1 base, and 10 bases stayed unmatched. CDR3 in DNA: TGCAGCGTTGACCCGAGACAGGGGTCCGGGAACACTGAAGCTTTCTTT. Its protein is CSVDPRQGSGNTEAFF.

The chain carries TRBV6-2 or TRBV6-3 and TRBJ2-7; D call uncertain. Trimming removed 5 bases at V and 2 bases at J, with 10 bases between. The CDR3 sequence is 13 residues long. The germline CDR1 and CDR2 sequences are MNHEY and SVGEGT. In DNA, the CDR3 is TGTGCCAGCAGTCCGACTGGAACCTACGAGCAGTACTTC. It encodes CASSPTGTYEQYF.

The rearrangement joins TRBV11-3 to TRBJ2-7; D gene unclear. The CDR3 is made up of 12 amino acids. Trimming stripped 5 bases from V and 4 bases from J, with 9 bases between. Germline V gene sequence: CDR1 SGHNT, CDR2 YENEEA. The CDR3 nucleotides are TGTGCCAGCAGCCCCCGGGCGTACGAGCAGTACTTC. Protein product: CASSPRAYEQYF.

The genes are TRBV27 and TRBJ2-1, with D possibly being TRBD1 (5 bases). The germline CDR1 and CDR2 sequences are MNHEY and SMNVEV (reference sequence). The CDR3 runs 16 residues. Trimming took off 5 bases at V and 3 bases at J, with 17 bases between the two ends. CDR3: CASSLSWQGNYNEQFF. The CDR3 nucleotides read TGTGCCAGCAGTCTGTCGTGGCAGGGCAACTACAATGAGCAGTTCTTC.

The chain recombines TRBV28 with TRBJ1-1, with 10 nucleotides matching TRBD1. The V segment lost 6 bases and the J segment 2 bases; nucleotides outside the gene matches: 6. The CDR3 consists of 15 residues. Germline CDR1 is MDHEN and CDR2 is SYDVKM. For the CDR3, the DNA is TGTGCCAGCAGAGAGACAGGGGGCCGAAACACTGAAGCTTTCTTT. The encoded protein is CASRETGGRNTEAFF.

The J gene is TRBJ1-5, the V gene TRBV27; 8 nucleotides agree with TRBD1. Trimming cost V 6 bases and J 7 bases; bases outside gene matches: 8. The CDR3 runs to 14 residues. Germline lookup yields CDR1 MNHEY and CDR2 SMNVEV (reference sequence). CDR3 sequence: CASSNRGEGQPQHF. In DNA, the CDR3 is TGTGCCAGCAGCAACAGGGGGGAGGGACAGCCCCAGCATTTT.

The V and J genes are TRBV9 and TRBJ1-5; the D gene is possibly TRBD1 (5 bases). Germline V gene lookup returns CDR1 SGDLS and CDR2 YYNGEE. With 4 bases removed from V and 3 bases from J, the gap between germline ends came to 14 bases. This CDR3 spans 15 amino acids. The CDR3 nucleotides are TGTGCCAGCAGCCGGGACTACACCTTCAATCAGCCCCAGCATTTT. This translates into CASSRDYTFNQPQHF.

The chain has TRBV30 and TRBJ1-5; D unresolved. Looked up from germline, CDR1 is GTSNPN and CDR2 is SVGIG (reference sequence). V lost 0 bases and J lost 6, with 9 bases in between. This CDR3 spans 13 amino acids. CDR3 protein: CAWSVDSGQPQHF. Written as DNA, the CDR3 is TGTGCCTGGAGTGTAGATAGTGGTCAGCCCCAGCATTTT.

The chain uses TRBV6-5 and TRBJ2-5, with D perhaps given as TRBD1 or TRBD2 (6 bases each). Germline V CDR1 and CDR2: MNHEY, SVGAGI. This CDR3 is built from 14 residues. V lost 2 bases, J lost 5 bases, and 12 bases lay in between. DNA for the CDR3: TGTGCCAGCAGTTACGGGGGGCCCGGTGAGACCCAGTACTTC. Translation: CASSYGGPGETQYF.

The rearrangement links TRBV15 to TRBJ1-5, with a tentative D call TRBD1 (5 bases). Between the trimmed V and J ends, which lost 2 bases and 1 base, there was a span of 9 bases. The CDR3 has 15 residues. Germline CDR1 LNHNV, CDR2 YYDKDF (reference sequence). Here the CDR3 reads CATSRQGASNQPQHF. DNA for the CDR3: TGTGCCACCAGCAGACAGGGCGCCAGCAATCAGCCCCAGCATTTT.

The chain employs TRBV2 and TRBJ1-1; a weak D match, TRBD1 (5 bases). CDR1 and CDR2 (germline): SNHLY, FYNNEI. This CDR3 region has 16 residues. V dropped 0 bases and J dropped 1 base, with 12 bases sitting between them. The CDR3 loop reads CASSEAGDRGNTEAFF. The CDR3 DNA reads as TGTGCCAGCAGTGAAGCCGGCGACAGAGGGAACACTGAAGCTTTCTTT.